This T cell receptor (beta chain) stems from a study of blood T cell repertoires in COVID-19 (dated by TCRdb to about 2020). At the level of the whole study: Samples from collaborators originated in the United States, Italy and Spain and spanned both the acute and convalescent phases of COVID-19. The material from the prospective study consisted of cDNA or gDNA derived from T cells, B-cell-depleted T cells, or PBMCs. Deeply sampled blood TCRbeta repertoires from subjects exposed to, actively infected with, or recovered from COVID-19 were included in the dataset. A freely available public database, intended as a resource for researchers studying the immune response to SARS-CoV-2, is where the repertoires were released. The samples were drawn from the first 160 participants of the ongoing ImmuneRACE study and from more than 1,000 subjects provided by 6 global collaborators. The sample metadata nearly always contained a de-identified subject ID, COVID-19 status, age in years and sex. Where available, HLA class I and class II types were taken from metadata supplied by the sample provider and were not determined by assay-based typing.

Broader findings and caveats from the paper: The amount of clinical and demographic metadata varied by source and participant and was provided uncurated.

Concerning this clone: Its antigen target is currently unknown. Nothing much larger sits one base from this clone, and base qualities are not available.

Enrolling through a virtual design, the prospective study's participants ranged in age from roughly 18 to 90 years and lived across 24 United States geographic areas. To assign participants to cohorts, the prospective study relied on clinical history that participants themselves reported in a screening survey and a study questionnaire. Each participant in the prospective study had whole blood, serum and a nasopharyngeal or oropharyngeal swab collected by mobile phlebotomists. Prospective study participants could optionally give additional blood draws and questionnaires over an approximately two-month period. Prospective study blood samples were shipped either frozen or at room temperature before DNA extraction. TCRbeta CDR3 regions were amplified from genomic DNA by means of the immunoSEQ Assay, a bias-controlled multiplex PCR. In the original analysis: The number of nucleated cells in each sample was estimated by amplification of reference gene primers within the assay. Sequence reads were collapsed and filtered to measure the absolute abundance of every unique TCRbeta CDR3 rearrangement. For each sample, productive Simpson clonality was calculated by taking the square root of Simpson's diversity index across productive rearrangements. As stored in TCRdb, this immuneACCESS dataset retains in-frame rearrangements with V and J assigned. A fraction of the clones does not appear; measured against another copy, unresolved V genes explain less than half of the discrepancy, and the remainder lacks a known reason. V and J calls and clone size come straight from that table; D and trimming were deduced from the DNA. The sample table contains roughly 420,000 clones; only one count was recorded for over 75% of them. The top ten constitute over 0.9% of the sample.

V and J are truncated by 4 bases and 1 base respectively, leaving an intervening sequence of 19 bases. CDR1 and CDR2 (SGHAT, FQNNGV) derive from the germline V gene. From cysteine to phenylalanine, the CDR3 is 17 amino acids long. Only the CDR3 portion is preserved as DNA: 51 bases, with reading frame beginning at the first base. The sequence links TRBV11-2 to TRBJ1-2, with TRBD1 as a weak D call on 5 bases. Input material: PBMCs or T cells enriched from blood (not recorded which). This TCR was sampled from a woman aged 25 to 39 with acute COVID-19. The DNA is TGTGCCAGCAGCTCCGGGAGCCTCAGGGTAGTTAACTATGGCTACACCTTC. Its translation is CASSSGSLRVVNYGYTF.